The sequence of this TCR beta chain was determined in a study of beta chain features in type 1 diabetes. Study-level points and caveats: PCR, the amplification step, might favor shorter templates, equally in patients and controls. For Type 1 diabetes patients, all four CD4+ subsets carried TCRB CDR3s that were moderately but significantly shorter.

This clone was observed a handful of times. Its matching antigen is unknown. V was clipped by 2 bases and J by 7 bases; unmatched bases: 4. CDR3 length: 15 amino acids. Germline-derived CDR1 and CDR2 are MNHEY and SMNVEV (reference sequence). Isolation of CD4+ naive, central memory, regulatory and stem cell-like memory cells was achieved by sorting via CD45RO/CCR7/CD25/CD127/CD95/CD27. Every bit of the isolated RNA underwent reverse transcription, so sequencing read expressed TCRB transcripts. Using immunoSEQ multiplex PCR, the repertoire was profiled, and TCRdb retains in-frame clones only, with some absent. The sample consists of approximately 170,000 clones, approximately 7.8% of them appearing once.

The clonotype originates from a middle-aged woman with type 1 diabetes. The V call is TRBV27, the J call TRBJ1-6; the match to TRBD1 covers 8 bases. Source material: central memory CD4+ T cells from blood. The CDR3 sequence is CASSLKDRANSPLHF. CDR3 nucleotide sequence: TGTGCCAGCAGTTTAAAGGACAGGGCGAATTCACCCCTCCACTTT.